This is a list of T cell receptor beta chains from one sample in a study of T-cell reconstitution after alpha-beta-depleted transplantation in children. Each CDR3 protein gets one entry after TCRdb re-called the PCR reads with MiXCR. This sample has about 350,000 distinct CDR3 sequences; about 14% occur once, and the top ten carry over 3.5%. The sequenced sample was PBMCs, obtained from the stem cell graft. These receptors came from a human donor who donated a stem cell graft to a child with Fanconi anemia. CDR3s include the opening cysteine and the closing phenylalanine or tryptophan. Fields, in order: D gene, clone size, J gene, V gene, CDR3 protein, CDR3 DNA. D genes are given only for firm matches. Clone size is shown for a subset of rows, as once, few, many or a class of expanded clone.

D gene: TRBD2
clone size: few
J gene: TRBJ2-2
V gene: TRBV2
CDR3 protein: CASSEIAGTLYELFF
CDR3 DNA: TGTGCCAGCAGTGAGATAGCGGGGACCCTATATGAGCTGTTTTTT

D gene: TRBD1
clone size: many
J gene: TRBJ2-2
V gene: TRBV10-1
CDR3 protein: CASSEGGTGGELFF
CDR3 DNA: TGCGCCAGCAGTGAAGGTGGGACAGGCGGGGAGCTGTTTTTT

D gene: .
clone size: .
J gene: TRBJ1-3
V gene: TRBV12-3/TRBV12-4
CDR3 protein: CASSLPEGAGNTIYF
CDR3 DNA: TGTGCCAGCAGTCTGCCCGAGGGGGCTGGAAACACCATATATTTT

D gene: .
clone size: many
J gene: TRBJ2-5
V gene: TRBV12-3/TRBV12-4
CDR3 protein: CASSFQGPETQYF
CDR3 DNA: TGTGCCAGCAGTTTCCAGGGACCAGAGACCCAGTACTTC

D gene: .
clone size: .
J gene: TRBJ2-2
V gene: TRBV9
CDR3 protein: CASSPGPSGGTGELFF
CDR3 DNA: TGTGCCAGCAGCCCCGGGCCTTCTGGAGGCACCGGGGAGCTGTTTTTT

D gene: .
clone size: .
J gene: TRBJ2-5
V gene: TRBV20-1
CDR3 protein: CSALEGQEGETQYF
CDR3 DNA: TGCAGTGCCCTCGAGGGGCAGGAGGGGGAGACCCAGTACTTC

D gene: .
clone size: many
J gene: TRBJ1-5
V gene: TRBV4-3
CDR3 protein: CASSQVFAENQPQHF
CDR3 DNA: TGCGCCAGCAGCCAAGTCTTTGCAGAAAATCAGCCCCAGCATTTT

D gene: TRBD1
clone size: few
J gene: TRBJ2-2
V gene: TRBV7-2
CDR3 protein: CASSLYRGKTGELFF
CDR3 DNA: TGTGCCAGCAGCTTATACAGGGGGAAAACCGGGGAGCTGTTTTTT

D gene: TRBD1
clone size: .
J gene: TRBJ1-2
V gene: TRBV6-1
CDR3 protein: CASRRGTGDYGYTF
CDR3 DNA: TGTGCCAGCAGACGCGGGACAGGGGACTATGGCTACACCTTC

D gene: .
clone size: .
J gene: TRBJ1-2
V gene: TRBV27
CDR3 protein: CASTRAGGIYGYTF
CDR3 DNA: TGTGCCAGCACCCGGGCGGGGGGAATTTATGGCTACACCTTC

D gene: TRBD1
clone size: many
J gene: TRBJ2-2
V gene: TRBV24-1
CDR3 protein: CATSDTLDRAGELFF
CDR3 DNA: TGTGCCACCAGTGATACCCTTGACAGGGCCGGGGAGCTGTTTTTT

D gene: TRBD1
clone size: .
J gene: TRBJ1-2
V gene: TRBV7-8
CDR3 protein: CASSRDKARGHGYTF
CDR3 DNA: TGTGCCAGCAGCCGTGATAAGGCCAGGGGGCATGGCTACACCTTC

D gene: TRBD2
clone size: many
J gene: TRBJ2-1
V gene: TRBV3-1
CDR3 protein: CASSRGLAGGNEQFF
CDR3 DNA: TGTGCCAGCAGCCGGGGACTAGCGGGGGGGAATGAGCAGTTCTTC

D gene: .
clone size: few
J gene: TRBJ2-3
V gene: TRBV6-6
CDR3 protein: CASRVQTTDTQYF
CDR3 DNA: TGTGCCAGCAGGGTACAGACGACAGATACGCAGTATTTT

D gene: TRBD1
clone size: few
J gene: TRBJ1-1
V gene: TRBV9
CDR3 protein: CASSGATGVNTEAFF
CDR3 DNA: TGTGCCAGCAGCGGCGCGACAGGGGTGAACACTGAAGCTTTCTTT

D gene: TRBD2
clone size: .
J gene: TRBJ2-3
V gene: TRBV27
CDR3 protein: CASSSPRGDTDTQYF
CDR3 DNA: TGTGCCAGCAGTTCCCCCCGGGGGGACACAGATACGCAGTATTTT

D gene: .
clone size: once
J gene: TRBJ1-1
V gene: TRBV11-3
CDR3 protein: CASSSGAEGRPEAFF
CDR3 DNA: TGTGCCAGCAGCTCCGGTGCGGAGGGGAGACCTGAAGCTTTCTTT

D gene: TRBD1
clone size: .
J gene: TRBJ2-1
V gene: TRBV4-2
CDR3 protein: CASSREGTGNEQFF
CDR3 DNA: TGTGCCAGCAGCCGTGAGGGGACAGGGAATGAGCAGTTCTTC

D gene: .
clone size: few
J gene: TRBJ2-2
V gene: TRBV12-3/TRBV12-4
CDR3 protein: CASSLRQVGSGELFF
CDR3 DNA: TGTGCCAGCAGTTTGAGGCAGGTGGGGTCCGGGGAGCTGTTTTTT

D gene: .
clone size: .
J gene: TRBJ2-3
V gene: TRBV20-1
CDR3 protein: CSAYQGRTDTQYF
CDR3 DNA: TGCAGTGCTTATCAGGGCCGCACAGATACGCAGTATTTT

D gene: .
clone size: .
J gene: TRBJ1-5
V gene: TRBV20-1
CDR3 protein: CSARSRGISNQPQHF
CDR3 DNA: TGCAGTGCTAGGAGTAGGGGTATTAGCAATCAGCCCCAGCATTTT

D gene: .
clone size: few
J gene: TRBJ1-1
V gene: TRBV3-1
CDR3 protein: CASSLGRIYTEAFF
CDR3 DNA: TGTGCCAGCAGCCTTGGACGGATATACACTGAAGCTTTCTTT

D gene: .
clone size: .
J gene: TRBJ1-4
V gene: TRBV7-9
CDR3 protein: CASRLDSPAEKLFF
CDR3 DNA: TGTGCCAGCAGGTTAGACAGCCCGGCAGAAAAACTGTTTTTT

D gene: .
clone size: many
J gene: TRBJ2-5
V gene: TRBV2
CDR3 protein: CASSRAETQYF
CDR3 DNA: TGTGCCAGCAGTCGAGCAGAGACCCAGTACTTC

D gene: .
clone size: few
J gene: TRBJ1-2
V gene: TRBV6-1
CDR3 protein: CASSPQGGASYGYTF
CDR3 DNA: TGTGCCAGCAGCCCTCAAGGGGGGGCAAGCTATGGCTACACCTTC

D gene: .
clone size: .
J gene: TRBJ2-5
V gene: TRBV3-1
CDR3 protein: CASSQDPGTQYF
CDR3 DNA: TGTGCCAGCAGCCAAGATCCCGGGACCCAGTACTTC

D gene: TRBD2
clone size: .
J gene: TRBJ2-3
V gene: TRBV6-5
CDR3 protein: CASSLKGLDTDTQYF
CDR3 DNA: TGTGCCAGCAGTCTGAAGGGACTAGATACAGATACGCAGTATTTT

D gene: .
clone size: .
J gene: TRBJ2-3
V gene: TRBV4-2
CDR3 protein: CASSQGTAGWDTQYF
CDR3 DNA: TGTGCCAGCAGCCAAGGGACGGCGGGGTGGGATACGCAGTATTTT

D gene: TRBD2
clone size: few
J gene: TRBJ2-2
V gene: TRBV5-1
CDR3 protein: CASSLVPLSGGGKGGELFF
CDR3 DNA: TGCGCCAGCAGCTTGGTCCCCCTGAGCGGGGGGGGGAAAGGCGGGGAGCTGTTTTTT

D gene: .
clone size: .
J gene: TRBJ2-4
V gene: TRBV21-1
CDR3 protein: CASSFTLAKNIQYF
CDR3 DNA: TGTGCCAGCAGCTTTACCTTAGCCAAAAACATTCAGTACTTC

D gene: .
clone size: .
J gene: TRBJ1-1
V gene: TRBV18
CDR3 protein: CASSPGAVEAFF
CDR3 DNA: TGTGCCAGCTCACCGGGGGCAGTTGAAGCTTTCTTT

D gene: .
clone size: .
J gene: TRBJ2-1
V gene: TRBV12-3/TRBV12-4
CDR3 protein: CASSLGGGVVF
CDR3 DNA: TGTGCCAGCAGTTTAGGGGGCGGGGTGGTCTTC

D gene: .
clone size: many
J gene: TRBJ2-1
V gene: TRBV7-2
CDR3 protein: CASRPGTLNEQFF
CDR3 DNA: TGTGCCAGCAGACCCGGGACTCTCAATGAGCAGTTCTTC

D gene: .
clone size: few
J gene: TRBJ2-1
V gene: TRBV5-1
CDR3 protein: CASSLQWSSYNEQFF
CDR3 DNA: TGCGCCAGCAGCTTACAGTGGAGCTCCTACAATGAGCAGTTCTTC

D gene: TRBD1
clone size: many
J gene: TRBJ2-5
V gene: TRBV10-2
CDR3 protein: CASSDREETQYF
CDR3 DNA: TGCGCCAGCAGCGACAGGGAAGAGACCCAGTACTTC

D gene: .
clone size: few
J gene: TRBJ2-7
V gene: TRBV19
CDR3 protein: CASSTTFLDEQYF
CDR3 DNA: TGTGCCAGTAGTACCACTTTCCTGGACGAGCAGTACTTC

D gene: .
clone size: many
J gene: TRBJ1-5
V gene: TRBV4-3
CDR3 protein: CASSPTSGPSQPQHF
CDR3 DNA: TGCGCCAGCAGCCCAACGTCGGGCCCCAGTCAGCCCCAGCATTTT

D gene: TRBD1
clone size: .
J gene: TRBJ1-4
V gene: TRBV5-1
CDR3 protein: CASSFGTGNSEKLFF
CDR3 DNA: TGCGCCAGCAGCTTCGGGACAGGGAACAGTGAAAAACTGTTTTTT

D gene: TRBD1
clone size: many
J gene: TRBJ2-1
V gene: TRBV4-3
CDR3 protein: CASSQDRGQGYNEQFF
CDR3 DNA: TGCGCCAGCAGCCAAGATCGGGGACAGGGATACAATGAGCAGTTCTTC

D gene: .
clone size: .
J gene: TRBJ2-7
V gene: TRBV20-1
CDR3 protein: CSARSPASSYEQYF
CDR3 DNA: TGCAGTGCTAGGAGTCCGGCTAGCTCCTACGAGCAGTACTTC

D gene: .
clone size: few
J gene: TRBJ2-7
V gene: TRBV4-3
CDR3 protein: CASSQILSSYEQYF
CDR3 DNA: TGCGCCAGCAGCCAGATACTTAGCTCCTACGAGCAGTACTTC